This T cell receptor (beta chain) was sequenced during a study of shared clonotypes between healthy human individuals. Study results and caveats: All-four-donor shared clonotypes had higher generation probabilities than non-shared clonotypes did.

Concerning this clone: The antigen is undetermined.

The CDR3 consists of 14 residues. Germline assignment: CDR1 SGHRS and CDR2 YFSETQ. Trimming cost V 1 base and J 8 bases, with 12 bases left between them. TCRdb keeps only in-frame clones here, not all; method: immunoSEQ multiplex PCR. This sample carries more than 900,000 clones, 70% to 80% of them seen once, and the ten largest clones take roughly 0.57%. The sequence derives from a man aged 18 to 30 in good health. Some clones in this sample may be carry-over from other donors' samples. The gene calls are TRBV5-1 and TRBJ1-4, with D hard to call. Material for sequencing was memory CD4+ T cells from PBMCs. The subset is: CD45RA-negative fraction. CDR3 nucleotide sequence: TGCGCCAGCAGCTTGATGGATTCGGACGAAAAACTGTTTTTT. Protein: CASSLMDSDEKLFF. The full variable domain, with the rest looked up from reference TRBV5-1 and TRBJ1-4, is KAGVTQTPRYLIKTRGQQVTLSCSPISGHRSVSWYQQTPGQGLQFLFEYFSETQRNKGNFPGRFSGRQFSNSRSEMNVSTLELGDSALYLCASSLMDSDEKLFFGSGTQLSVL.